These T cell receptor beta chains were read from a single sample in a study of blood T cell repertoires in COVID-19. TCRdb's copy holds only in-frame clones and misses some; the assay was immunoSEQ multiplex PCR. The sample shows under 150,000 clones, 79% of them seen only once. Sequencing used peripheral blood. Every receptor here comes from a man in his fifties or sixties with acute or convalescent COVID-19. Each CDR3 is given with its conserved first and last residue. D genes are given only for firm matches. Some rows mark clone size as missing; the rest say once, few, many or name a class of expanded clone.

NA	NA	TRBJ1-2	TRBV6-2/TRBV6-3	CASSYFRGVDGYTF	TGTGCCAGCAGTTATTTCCGGGGAGTTGATGGCTACACCTTC
TRBD2	NA	TRBJ2-3	TRBV7-8	CASSFLAGATDTQYF	TGTGCCAGCAGCTTTCTAGCGGGAGCCACAGATACGCAGTATTTT
TRBD2	medium-sized	TRBJ2-1	TRBV5-1	CASQLAGGLDEQFF	TGCGCCAGCCAACTAGCGGGAGGATTGGATGAGCAGTTCTTC
NA	NA	TRBJ1-3	TRBV2	CASSEVERGSTIYF	TGTGCCAGCAGTGAAGTTGAAAGAGGGAGCACCATATATTTT
NA	NA	TRBJ1-4	TRBV6-5	CASRIPTNEKLFF	TGTGCCAGTAGAATCCCAACTAATGAAAAACTGTTTTTT
TRBD1	NA	TRBJ1-1	TRBV27	CASSLTDRGTEAFF	TGTGCCAGCAGTTTAACGGACAGGGGAACTGAAGCTTTCTTT
NA	NA	TRBJ1-6	TRBV12-3/TRBV12-4	CASSSSNSPLHF	TGTGCCAGCAGTTCCTCGAATTCACCCCTCCACTTT
NA	NA	TRBJ2-3	TRBV24-1	CATSERGGGTDTQYF	TGTGCCACCAGTGAAAGAGGGGGGGGCACAGATACGCAGTATTTT
TRBD2	NA	TRBJ2-3	TRBV4-3	CASSQNRGELAGVEVTDTQYF	TGCGCCAGCAGCCAAAATAGGGGAGAACTAGCGGGAGTGGAGGTCACAGATACGCAGTATTTT
TRBD1	NA	TRBJ1-2	TRBV27	CASSPRRGQDGYTF	TGTGCCAGCAGTCCGAGGAGGGGGCAGGATGGCTACACCTTC
NA	NA	TRBJ1-2	TRBV3-1/TRBV3-2	CASSQKGTVNYGYTF	TGTGCCAGCAGCCAGAAGGGGACTGTGAACTATGGCTACACCTTC
NA	NA	TRBJ2-1	TRBV19	CASSTGAGRYEQFF	TGTGCCAGTAGTACAGGGGCCGGAAGATATGAGCAGTTCTTC
NA	NA	TRBJ1-1	TRBV7-2	CASSLWGRPVTEAFF	TGTGCCAGCAGCTTATGGGGGAGGCCCGTCACTGAAGCTTTCTTT
NA	NA	TRBJ1-2	TRBV30	CAWSGSVVRTF	TGTGCCTGGAGTGGGTCTGTGGTTCGGACCTTC
NA	NA	TRBJ1-1	TRBV28	CASSPQGPNTEAFF	TGTGCCAGCAGTCCTCAGGGTCCGAACACTGAAGCTTTCTTT
NA	few	TRBJ1-6	TRBV6-5	CASSSGSPLHF	TGTGCCAGCAGTTCGGGTTCACCCCTCCACTTT
NA	few	TRBJ2-3	TRBV24-1	CATGEGTDTQYF	TGTGCCACCGGGGAGGGCACAGATACGCAGTATTTT
NA	NA	TRBJ2-3	TRBV5-1	CASSIDRPTDTQYF	TGCGCCAGCAGCATAGACAGGCCCACAGATACGCAGTATTTT
NA	NA	TRBJ1-1	TRBV5-1	CASSLATRTDLNTEAFF	TGCGCCAGCAGCTTGGCCACTAGGACAGATCTTAACACTGAAGCTTTCTTT
NA	NA	TRBJ1-3	TRBV29-1	CSGATGVTGNTIYF	TGCAGCGGTGCGACAGGTGTGACCGGAAACACCATATATTTT
NA	NA	TRBJ2-2	TRBV14	CASSHLSDLYTGELFF	TGTGCCAGCAGCCACCTTAGCGACCTATACACCGGGGAGCTGTTTTTT
NA	NA	TRBJ1-1	TRBV18	CASSLTSDTEAFF	TGTGCCAGCTCTCTAACTTCGGACACTGAAGCTTTCTTT
TRBD1	NA	TRBJ2-3	TRBV2	CASWESGQGFTDTQYF	TGTGCCAGCTGGGAGTCGGGACAGGGTTTCACAGATACGCAGTATTTT
TRBD2	few	TRBJ2-1	TRBV5-1	CASSLGLAGTYNEQFF	TGCGCCAGCAGCTTGGGACTAGCGGGGACCTACAATGAGCAGTTCTTC
NA	NA	TRBJ2-7	TRBV19	CASRERRSSYEQYF	TGTGCCAGTAGGGAGCGGAGGAGCTCCTACGAGCAGTACTTC
NA	once	TRBJ1-2	TRBV10-3	CAISDGGDNYGYTF	TGTGCCATCAGTGATGGAGGGGACAACTATGGCTACACCTTC
NA	few	TRBJ1-1	TRBV29-1	CSVEDRGGNTEAFF	TGCAGCGTTGAAGACCGCGGAGGGAACACTGAAGCTTTCTTT
TRBD2	few	TRBJ2-2	TRBV30	CAWSVEGGVTGELFF	TGTGCCTGGAGTGTAGAGGGAGGGGTAACCGGGGAGCTGTTTTTT
NA	NA	TRBJ1-5	TRBV6-1	CASREGAGDQPQHF	TGTGCCAGCAGAGAAGGGGCCGGGGATCAGCCCCAGCATTTT
NA	NA	TRBJ1-1	TRBV28	CASSLVMGTQGGAHNEAFF	NA
TRBD1	NA	TRBJ1-1	TRBV4-1	CASSLPPGTANTEAFF	TGCGCCAGCAGCCTCCCACCCGGGACAGCGAACACTGAAGCTTTCTTT
NA	NA	TRBJ2-7	TRBV14	CASSQVRVLSSYEQYF	TGTGCCAGCAGCCAAGTCCGGGTTCTCAGCTCCTACGAGCAGTACTTC
NA	NA	TRBJ1-1	TRBV27	CASRQGMNTEAFF	TGTGCCAGCAGGCAGGGCATGAACACTGAAGCTTTCTTT
NA	NA	TRBJ2-2	TRBV9	CASSSSARANTGELFF	TGTGCCAGCAGCTCTTCGGCGCGGGCGAACACCGGGGAGCTGTTTTTT
NA	NA	TRBJ1-1	TRBV19	CASHTGSYTEAFF	TGTGCCAGTCATACAGGGAGCTACACTGAAGCTTTCTTT
TRBD1	NA	TRBJ1-2	TRBV12-3/TRBV12-4	CASSETGVDGYTF	TGTGCCAGCAGCGAAACAGGGGTCGATGGCTACACCTTC
TRBD2	once	TRBJ2-7	TRBV25-1	CASSEETSGAYEQYF	TGTGCCAGCAGTGAAGAAACTAGCGGTGCCTACGAGCAGTACTTC
TRBD1	NA	TRBJ2-1	TRBV6-2/TRBV6-3	CASSPDRGYYNEQFF	TGTGCCAGCAGCCCTGACAGGGGCTACTACAATGAGCAGTTCTTC
TRBD2	NA	TRBJ2-1	TRBV7-9	CASSLAGGVRYNEQFF	TGTGCCAGCAGCTTAGCGGGGGGGGTCCGCTACAATGAGCAGTTCTTC
TRBD1	NA	TRBJ1-6	TRBV27	CASRTGYSSPLHF	TGTGCCAGCAGGACAGGGTATAGTTCACCCCTCCACTTT
NA	NA	TRBJ2-5	TRBV12-3/TRBV12-4	CASSLRRGETQYF	TGTGCCAGCAGTTTAAGAAGAGGAGAGACCCAGTACTTC